Listed below are T cell receptor beta chains from one sample, sequenced in a study of blood T cell repertoires in COVID-19. Data came from immunoSEQ multiplex PCR; TCRdb stores just in-frame clones and leaves some out. The data hold 160,000 or so clones, with approximately 80% observed a single time. Specimen: PBMCs or T cells enriched from blood (not recorded which). The receptors were sampled from a man in his fifties or sixties who had recovered from COVID-19. The CDR3 runs from the conserved cysteine through the conserved F or W. D genes are given only for firm matches. Clone size is not always given. Where it is, it says once, few, many or a class for expanded clones.

CASSHLLSTEAFF,TGTGCCAGCAGCCACCTTCTTAGCACTGAAGCTTTCTTT,NA,NA,TRBV9,TRBJ1-1
CASSPGGGLTPLHF,TGCGCCAGCAGCCCGGGAGGGGGTTTGACCCCCCTCCACTTT,NA,NA,TRBV5-1,TRBJ1-6
CASSGGTVNSPLHF,TGTGCCAGTAGTGGGGGGACAGTCAATTCACCCCTCCACTTT,TRBD1,many,TRBV19,TRBJ1-6
CASSYTQTGTYEQYF,TGTGCCAGCAGTTACACGCAGACAGGAACCTACGAGCAGTACTTC,NA,many,TRBV6-5,TRBJ2-7
CASSLGTGMAEQYF,TGCGCCAGCAGCTTGGGGACAGGGATGGCCGAGCAGTACTTC,TRBD1,NA,TRBV5-1,TRBJ2-7
CAWSRQNTEAFF,TGTGCCTGGAGTCGACAAAACACTGAAGCTTTCTTT,NA,NA,TRBV30,TRBJ1-1
CASSPPIGTAKGYTF,TGTGCCAGCAGCCCTCCCATTGGGACAGCAAAGGGCTACACCTTC,TRBD1,NA,TRBV7-8,TRBJ1-2
CASSNSGGRETQYF,TGCGCCAGCAGCAATAGCGGGGGACGGGAGACCCAGTACTTC,TRBD2,once,TRBV5-1,TRBJ2-5
CASSQEERGRSYEQYF,TGTGCCAGCAGCCAAGAGGAGCGGGGCCGTTCCTACGAGCAGTACTTC,TRBD2,NA,TRBV4-2,TRBJ2-7
CASSPQTGVNTEAFF,TGTGCCAGCAGCCCACAGACAGGGGTGAACACTGAAGCTTTCTTT,TRBD1,NA,TRBV3-1/TRBV3-2,TRBJ1-1
CASSRVQGDTEAFF,TGTGCCAGCTCACGAGTCCAAGGGGACACTGAAGCTTTCTTT,NA,NA,TRBV18,TRBJ1-1
CAWSVKSIQPQHF,TGTGCCTGGAGTGTAAAGTCTATCCAGCCCCAGCATTTT,NA,few,TRBV30,TRBJ1-5
CASSPGAGYEQYF,TGTGCCAGCAGCCCTGGGGCAGGCTACGAGCAGTACTTC,NA,NA,TRBV3-1/TRBV3-2,TRBJ2-7
CASSLGVNYGYTF,TGTGCCAGCAGCTTGGGAGTTAACTATGGCTACACCTTC,NA,NA,TRBV5-4,TRBJ1-2
CASSPTTTANTEAFF,TGTGCCAGTAGTCCGACCACGACAGCGAACACTGAAGCTTTCTTT,NA,NA,TRBV19,TRBJ1-1
CASNGNYGYTF,TGTGCCAGCAACGGGAACTATGGCTACACCTTC,NA,NA,TRBV2,TRBJ1-2
CASSFKTGSSYGYTF,TGTGCCAGCAGTTTTAAGACAGGGTCCTCCTATGGCTACACCTTC,TRBD1,NA,TRBV25-1,TRBJ1-2
CASSLTSPSGGDTQYF,TGTGCCAGCAGCTTAACGAGTCCCAGCGGGGGAGATACGCAGTATTTT,TRBD2,NA,TRBV7-3,TRBJ2-3
CASSLSVSGNTIYF,TGTGCCAGCAGCTTATCAGTCTCTGGAAACACCATATATTTT,NA,NA,TRBV7-9,TRBJ1-3
CASSPPLAGGVDTQYF,TGTGCCAGCTCACCCCCACTTGCGGGGGGGGTGGACACGCAGTATTTT,TRBD2,NA,TRBV18,TRBJ2-3
CASSVDPLESGGAEYNEQFF,TGTGCCAGCAGCGTAGACCCCCTGGAATCCGGGGGGGCCGAATACAATGAGCAGTTCTTC,TRBD2,NA,TRBV9,TRBJ2-1
CASSSGNGGGYNEQFF,TGTGCCAGCAGCTCCGGGAACGGGGGGGGCTACAATGAGCAGTTCTTC,TRBD2,once,TRBV7-9,TRBJ2-1
CASSLEGSSPLHF,TGCGCCAGCAGCTTGGAAGGGAGTTCACCCCTCCACTTT,NA,few,TRBV5-1,TRBJ1-6
CASSDSGSGNTIYF,TGTGCCAGCAGTGATTCGGGGTCTGGAAACACCATATATTTT,NA,NA,TRBV2,TRBJ1-3
CASSAPSGGVTDTQYF,TGCGCCAGCAGCGCTCCTAGCGGGGGGGTTACAGATACGCAGTATTTT,TRBD2,NA,TRBV5-1,TRBJ2-3